The 18 T cell receptor beta chains listed next were all sequenced from one sample in a study of T cell responses to AZD1222 COVID-19 vaccine. Sequencing was performed with immunoSEQ multiplex PCR; in TCRdb, only in-frame clones are kept and a portion is missing. The table has about 83,000 clones, 80% to 90% seen once; the top ten hold roughly 3.6%. Sequencing used peripheral blood, obtained 28 days after the second AZD1222 dose. These receptors originate from an adult who received the AZD1222 COVID-19 vaccine.

This sequence joins TRBV10-2 and TRBJ1-2; 9 positions agree with TRBD1. The V gene end was trimmed by 2 bases and the J gene end by 8 bases; junction bases not matched to a gene: 0. The CDR3 is made up of 12 amino acids. CDR1 and CDR2 (germline): WSHSY, SAAADI. CDR3 DNA: TGCGCCAGCAGTGAGACAGGGGGCGGCTACACCTTC. Protein product: CASSETGGGYTF.

V and J are TRBV12-3 or TRBV12-4 and TRBJ1-3; possibly TRBD1 for D (5 bases). This CDR3 region has 13 residues. V dropped 7 bases and J dropped 4 bases, with 11 bases sitting between them. The CDR3 nucleotides are TGTGCCAGCACCTCAGGGAGGGGAAACACCATATATTTT. Residues: CASTSGRGNTIYF.

V gene TRBV6-6 combines with J gene TRBJ1-1; D gene uncertain. The germline gives CDR1 MNHNY, CDR2 SVGAGI (reference sequence). This CDR3 has 13 residues. Trimming stripped 3 bases from V and 1 base from J, with 6 bases between. CDR3 residues: CASSYVENTEAFF. CDR3 in DNA: TGTGCCAGCAGTTATGTGGAGAACACTGAAGCTTTCTTT.

The J gene is TRBJ1-5, the V gene TRBV23-1; D remains ambiguous. TRBV23-1 is known as an ORF, though its function is uncertain. The CDR3 has 17 amino acids. With 6 bases removed from V and 1 base from J, the gap between germline ends came to 19 bases. The CDR3 DNA reads as TGCGCCAGCAGCAGAGGTTTAGACCCGGGCAGCAATCAGCCCCAGCATTTT. Translating it yields CASSRGLDPGSNQPQHF.

The chain is built from TRBV29-1 and TRBJ1-3; perhaps TRBD1 as D (6 bases). Trimming removed 6 bases from V and 3 bases from J, with 12 bases in between. Germline V gene sequence: CDR1 SQVTM, CDR2 ANQGSEA. CDR3 length equals 13 residues. The chain's CDR3 is CSVRAGVGNTIYF. The CDR3 DNA reads TGCAGCGTGCGAGCAGGGGTTGGAAACACCATATATTTT.

This chain uses TRBV12-3 or TRBV12-4 with TRBJ2-7; D is possibly TRBD2 (5 bases). The ends were cut back, 6 bases at V and 0 bases at J, with 9 bases in the middle. The CDR3 contains 13 residues. This CDR3 is CASSGGGSYEQYF. The CDR3, as DNA: TGTGCCAGCAGCGGCGGAGGCTCCTACGAGCAGTACTTC.

This clone was seen only a few times. The chain uses TRBV5-8 and TRBJ2-3, with 8 nucleotides matching TRBD2. V was pared by 0 bases and J by 1 base, with 1 base of the junction left unmatched. Germline V gene sequence: CDR1 SGHTS, CDR2 YDEGEE. The CDR3 is made up of 15 amino acids. As DNA, the CDR3 is TGTGCCAGCAGCTTGGTCGGGGGGGGCACAGATACGCAGTATTTT. Residues: CASSLVGGGTDTQYF.

The gene calls are TRBV6-5 and TRBJ1-5, with a weak D call TRBD1 (6 bases). Trimming cost V 5 bases and J 7 bases, with 18 bases left between them. The CDR3 has 15 residues. Germline lookup yields CDR1 MNHEY and CDR2 SVGAGI. The CDR3 bases are TGTGCCAGCAGTCCTACTCCCCAGGGACACCAGCCCCAGCATTTT. Amino acid sequence: CASSPTPQGHQPQHF.

The V and J genes are TRBV19 and TRBJ2-4; D not resolved. The length of the CDR3 is 15 residues. Germline-derived CDR1 and CDR2 are LNHDA and SQIVND (reference sequence). Trimming shortened V by 6 bases and J by 0 bases, and 12 bases separated the two germline ends. The CDR3 here is CASSYSLLAKNIQYF. CDR3 coding DNA: TGTGCCAGTAGCTACAGTCTTCTAGCCAAAAACATTCAGTACTTC.

The chain combines TRBV6-5 with TRBJ1-1; D may be TRBD1 (5 bases). This CDR3 has 13 residues. Germline lookup yields CDR1 MNHEY and CDR2 SVGAGI. Trimming removed 7 bases from V and 1 base from J, with 10 bases in between. CDR3 region: CASIGTGNTEAFF. The CDR3 DNA follows: TGTGCCAGCATTGGAACAGGGAACACTGAAGCTTTCTTT.

The chain uses TRBV3-1 (or the pseudogene TRBV3-2) and TRBJ2-2; tentatively, D is TRBD1 (5 bases). Germline CDR1 reads LGHDT; CDR2 reads YNNKEL (reference sequence). This CDR3 spans 19 amino acids. V was pared by 2 bases and J by 4 bases, with 23 bases between. CDR3 protein: CASSQPPQGWGFGTGELFF. CDR3 nucleotide sequence: TGTGCCAGCAGCCAACCACCCCAAGGATGGGGCTTCGGCACCGGGGAGCTGTTTTTT.

CDR3 amino acids: CSARGAAEAFF. CDR3 in DNA: TGCAGTGCTAGGGGGGCGGCTGAAGCTTTCTTT. This chain links TRBV20-1 with TRBJ1-1; D is possibly TRBD1 (6 bases). Trimming stripped 3 bases from V and 6 bases from J, with 8 bases between. Germline V gene sequence: CDR1 DFQATT, CDR2 SNEGSKA (reference sequence). The CDR3 sequence is 11 residues long.

The V and J genes are TRBV7-9 and TRBJ1-1; maybe TRBD1 (5 bases). Per the germline V gene, CDR1 is SEHNR and CDR2 is FQNEAQ (reference sequence). This CDR3 contains 16 residues. The ends were cut back, 0 bases at V and 3 bases at J, with 14 bases in the middle. CDR3 amino acids: CASSLALWGLDTEAFF. CDR3 bases: TGTGCCAGCAGCTTAGCGCTTTGGGGACTCGACACTGAAGCTTTCTTT.

V gene TRBV29-1 combines with J gene TRBJ2-2; 9 nucleotides match TRBD1. The ends lost 8 bases at V and 7 bases at J; junction bases unmatched: 5. The CDR3 loop spans 12 amino acids. Germline V CDR1 and CDR2: SQVTM, ANQGSEA. CDR3 DNA: TGCAGCAGCGGACAGGGGAACGGGGAGCTGTTTTTT. Encoded protein: CSSGQGNGELFF.

This clone came up a few times. The J gene is TRBJ2-1, the V gene TRBV27, with TRBD2 identical over 7 bases. V shed 6 bases and J 4 bases; nucleotides not matched to a gene: 9. The CDR3 consists of 15 residues. From germline, CDR1 is MNHEY and CDR2 SMNVEV (reference sequence). The CDR3 DNA follows: TGTGCCAGCAGCCTTAAGCGGGACCGATACAATGAGCAGTTCTTC. It is translated as CASSLKRDRYNEQFF.

The chain couples TRBV24-1 to TRBJ1-4; D perhaps matches TRBD1 (6 bases). Trimming pared 5 bases from V and 8 bases from J, leaving 17 bases between. Germline assignment: CDR1 KGHDR and CDR2 SFDVKD. The CDR3 runs 15 residues. CDR3 sequence (DNA): TGTGCCACCAGTGCCTCCTTCAGGGGTGGCGAAAAACTGTTTTTT. Translated: CATSASFRGGEKLFF.

The gene calls are TRBV6-5 and TRBJ2-1; TRBD1 matches 8 bases. The CDR3 runs to 15 residues. J gave up 9 bases and V 2 bases, and 9 bases lay outside the gene matches. Germline V CDR1 and CDR2: MNHEY, SVGAGI. The CDR3 here is CASSYVTGGLGEQFF. CDR3 nucleotide sequence: TGTGCCAGCAGTTACGTCACAGGGGGTCTGGGTGAGCAGTTCTTC.

The chain combines TRBV30 with TRBJ2-1; TRBD1 or TRBD2 may be the D gene (5 bases each). There are 16 residues in the CDR3. CDR1 is GTSNPN and CDR2 is SVGIG in the germline V gene (reference sequence). With 0 bases removed from V and 4 bases from J, the gap between germline ends came to 16 bases. CDR3 in amino acids: CAWSVVRGIGYNEQFF. For the CDR3, the DNA is TGTGCCTGGAGTGTGGTGAGGGGAATTGGGTACAATGAGCAGTTCTTC.